This T cell receptor beta chain was documented in a study of cytomegalovirus exposure and HLA in healthy donors. Study-wide results and caveats: TRBV6-2, TRBV6-3 and some other V segments were excluded as indistinguishable. The CMV antigen specificity of a few CMV-associated chains was confirmed through in vitro analysis. Earlier findings revealed that most TCR beta V segments proved productive either about 90% or about 30% of the time.

The CDR3 has 15 residues. Germline V gives CDR1 SGHNT, CDR2 YYREEE (reference sequence). V was cut by 2 bases and J by 4 bases, with 15 bases left in between. PCR involved 60 Vbeta and 13 Jbeta primers. Clones were read by immunoSEQ multiplex PCR, and TCRdb kept only the in-frame ones, dropping some. This table has under 250,000 clones, 76% appearing once. This clone was detected a few times. Antigen specificity is unknown. The chain recombines TRBV5-4 with TRBJ2-5; D is unclear. This TCR was sampled from a man aged 18 to 29 in good health and CMV-seronegative. Sequencing was carried out using PBMCs. Written as DNA, the CDR3 is TGTGCCAGCAGCTTTGCTGGAGAGATAGGAGAGACCCAGTACTTC. Translating it yields CASSFAGEIGETQYF. Using reference TRBV5-4 and TRBJ2-5 for the parts outside the CDR3, the full variable domain is ETGVTQSPTHLIKTRGQQVTLRCSSQSGHNTVSWYQQALGQGPQFIFQYYREEENGRGNFPPRFSGLQFPNYSSELNVNALELDDSALYLCASSFAGEIGETQYFGPGTRLLVL.